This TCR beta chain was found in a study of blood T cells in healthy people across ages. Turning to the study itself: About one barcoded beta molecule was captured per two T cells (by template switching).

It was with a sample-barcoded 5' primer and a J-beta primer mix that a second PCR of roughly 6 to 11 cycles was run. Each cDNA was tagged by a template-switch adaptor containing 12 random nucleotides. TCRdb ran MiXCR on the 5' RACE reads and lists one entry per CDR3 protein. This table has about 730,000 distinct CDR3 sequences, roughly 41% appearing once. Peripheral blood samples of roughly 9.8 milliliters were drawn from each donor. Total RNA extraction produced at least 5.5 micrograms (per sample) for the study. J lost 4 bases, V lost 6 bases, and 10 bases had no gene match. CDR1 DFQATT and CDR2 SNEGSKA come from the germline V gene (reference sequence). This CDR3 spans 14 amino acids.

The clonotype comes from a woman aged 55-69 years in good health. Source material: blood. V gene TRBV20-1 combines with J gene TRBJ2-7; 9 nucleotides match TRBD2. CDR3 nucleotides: TGCAGTGCGGAGATTGTTAGCGGGAGATACGAGCAGTACTTC. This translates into CSAEIVSGRYEQYF.